Listed below are T cell receptor beta chains from one sample, sequenced in a study of blood T cells in healthy people across ages. One entry per CDR3 protein, called by TCRdb with MiXCR from the 5' RACE reads. The sample lists around 820,000 distinct CDR3 sequences, roughly 25% occurring once. The sample was also reused in another study, on T cells of mothers and their children.

The source material was blood. The receptors stem from a boy between 10 and 17 years old in good health. CDR3s include the opening cysteine and the closing phenylalanine or tryptophan. D genes are given only for firm matches. Rows give clone size only sometimes, using once, few, many, or a class for an expanded clone.

V gene,J gene,clone size,D gene,CDR3 DNA,CDR3 protein
TRBV14,TRBJ2-5,few,-,TGTGCCAGCAGCCAGCGGGCGGGGGCTTACCAAGAGACCCAGTACTTC,CASSQRAGAYQETQYF
TRBV4-1,TRBJ2-7,few,-,TGCGCCAGCAGCCAAGATAGGACAGTCTCCTACGAGCAGTACTTC,CASSQDRTVSYEQYF
TRBV20-1,TRBJ2-1,-,-,TGCAGTGCTAGGGCCCTGAATGAGCAGTTCTTC,CSARALNEQFF
TRBV11-1,TRBJ2-3,few,TRBD2,TGTGCCAGCAGCTTGAGTTCAACTAGCGGGGTCACAGATACGCAGTATTTT,CASSLSSTSGVTDTQYF
TRBV29-1,TRBJ2-6,-,-,TGCAGCGTAGCGCCCACTCCTGGGGCCAACGTCCTGACTTTC,CSVAPTPGANVLTF
TRBV27,TRBJ2-1,few,TRBD1,TGTGCCAGCAGTCCAGACAGGGAGAATGAGCAGTTCTTC,CASSPDRENEQFF
TRBV29-1,TRBJ2-7,few,-,TGCAGCGTCGCGCGGGACACAAACGACGAGCAGTACTTC,CSVARDTNDEQYF
TRBV4-3,TRBJ2-6,few,-,TGCGCCAGCAGCCTTTCTCGTACCTCTGGGGCCAACGTCCTGACTTTC,CASSLSRTSGANVLTF
TRBV12-3/TRBV12-4,TRBJ2-2,few,TRBD2,TGTGCCAGCAGCAGTACTAGCGGGAGCGACACCGGGGAGCTGTTTTTT,CASSSTSGSDTGELFF
TRBV4-3,TRBJ2-3,-,-,TGCGCCAGCAGCCAAGATCTGGGAGCGGAACGGGGAAATACGCAGTATTTT,CASSQDLGAERGNTQYF